Following are 19 T cell receptor beta chains from one sample sequenced in a study of cytomegalovirus exposure and HLA in healthy donors. The PCR made use of 60 Vbeta and 13 Jbeta primers. Measured with immunoSEQ multiplex PCR; TCRdb has only the in-frame clones, and not every one. The sample yields around 40,000 clones, 60% to 70% seen once. The material sequenced was PBMCs. The receptors were sampled from a man aged 40-50 years in good health and CMV-seronegative.

This chain joins TRBV6-1 and TRBJ2-6; 7 bases fit TRBD1. Germline CDR1 is MNHNS and CDR2 is SASEGT. With V trimmed by 7 bases and J by 2 bases, 5 bases remained unmatched. The CDR3 has 15 residues. CDR3 amino acids: CASKTDRAGANVLTF. For the CDR3, the DNA is TGTGCCAGCAAGACCGACAGGGCTGGGGCCAACGTCCTGACTTTC.

The chain recombines TRBV10-3 with TRBJ2-7, with D tentatively TRBD1 (6 bases). The V end was cut by 3 bases, the J end by 3 bases, with 12 bases between. Germline CDR1 ENHRY, CDR2 SYGVKD. The CDR3 is made up of 14 amino acids. In DNA, the CDR3 is TGTGCCATCAGTGAACAGGGTTTCCTCTACGAGCAGTACTTC. Translation gives CAISEQGFLYEQYF.

The rearrangement joins TRBV19 to TRBJ2-2, with D tentatively TRBD2 (6 bases). Trimming left V 6 bases short and J 1 base short, with 9 bases between. Per the germline V gene, CDR1 is LNHDA and CDR2 is SQIVND (reference sequence). This CDR3 region has 14 residues. CDR3 region: CASRVGGNTGELFF. The CDR3 bases are TGTGCCAGTAGAGTCGGGGGGAACACCGGGGAGCTGTTTTTT.

The CDR3 protein is CASSDEPGYEQYF. The CDR3 DNA sequence: TGTGCCAGCAGTGACGAACCGGGCTACGAGCAGTACTTC. This chain connects TRBV6-1 to TRBJ2-7, with D uncertain. Between the trimmed V and J ends, which lost 3 bases and 3 bases, there was a span of 9 bases. Germline V lookup: CDR1 MNHNS, CDR2 SASEGT. The CDR3 contains 13 residues.

The chain uses TRBV7-9 and TRBJ2-1, with unresolved D. Trimming removed 5 bases at V and 0 bases at J, with 11 bases between. The CDR3 consists of 15 residues. Germline assignment: CDR1 SEHNR and CDR2 FQNEAQ (reference sequence). The CDR3 coding sequence is TGTGCCAGCAGCCGCACCGGTAGCTCCTACAATGAGCAGTTCTTC. Its protein product is CASSRTGSSYNEQFF.

The chain combines TRBV14 with TRBJ1-6; 7 bases are shared with TRBD1. Germline assignment: CDR1 SGHDN and CDR2 FVKESK. Trimming at V came to 6 bases and at J to 7 bases, leaving 9 bases not matched to a gene. The CDR3 runs 15 residues. The CDR3 here is CASSRRQGANSPLHF. DNA of the CDR3: TGTGCCAGCAGTCGTAGACAGGGCGCGAATTCACCCCTCCACTTT.

This sequence joins TRBV7-8 and TRBJ1-6, with 8 bases aligning to TRBD1. V was clipped by 3 bases and J by 6 bases; unmatched bases: 1. There are 14 residues in the CDR3. Germline V CDR1 and CDR2: SGHVS, FQNEAQ. The CDR3 region has the DNA TGTGCCAGCAGCTTTGGACAGGGTAATTCACCCCTCCACTTT. Protein: CASSFGQGNSPLHF.

The V gene is TRBV15, the J gene TRBJ2-3, with 11 bases identical to TRBD2. Germline CDR1 LNHNV, CDR2 YYDKDF (reference sequence). Trimming removed 11 bases from V and 2 bases from J; junction bases left unmatched: 9. This CDR3 is 15 amino acids long. CDR3: CAASGTSGTTDTQYF. In nucleotides, the CDR3 is TGTGCCGCGTCAGGGACTAGCGGAACCACAGATACGCAGTATTTT.

The chain employs TRBV6-1 and TRBJ2-6; 8 bases line up with TRBD1. V lost 3 bases to trimming and J lost 4 bases; unmatched junction nucleotides: 2. Germline CDR1 reads MNHNS; CDR2 reads SASEGT. This CDR3 spans 15 amino acids. CDR3 protein: CASSDWTGGANVLTF. The CDR3 region has the DNA TGTGCCAGCAGTGATTGGACAGGGGGGGCCAACGTCCTGACTTTC.

The chain combines TRBV19 with TRBJ1-5; D is ambiguous. The CDR3 runs to 13 residues. Germline CDR1 is LNHDA and CDR2 is SQIVND (reference sequence). V gave up 6 bases and J gave up 3 bases, with 9 bases separating them. The CDR3 DNA sequence: TGTGCCAGTAGGGGCAGCCCCAATCAGCCCCAGCATTTT. It translates to CASRGSPNQPQHF.

The rearrangement joins TRBV30 to TRBJ2-7, with D tentatively TRBD1 (7 bases). Germline V gene data show CDR1 as GTSNPN and CDR2 as SVGIG (reference sequence). The germline V and J ends were trimmed by 5 bases and 3 bases, with 20 bases remaining between them. This CDR3 region has 15 residues. CDR3 residues: CAWGGTGTDFYEQYF. CDR3 nucleotides: TGTGCCTGGGGGGGGACCGGGACAGACTTCTACGAGCAGTACTTC.

This chain uses TRBV6-1 with TRBJ1-1; 7 bases are shared with TRBD1. Per the germline V gene, CDR1 is MNHNS and CDR2 is SASEGT. Unmatched junction bases numbered 3, after V lost 7 bases and J lost 4 bases. This CDR3 contains 12 residues. The CDR3 spells CASTRDSTEAFF. CDR3 bases: TGTGCCAGCACGAGGGACAGCACTGAAGCTTTCTTT.

This clone was seen a single time. The chain combines TRBV7-2 with TRBJ2-1, with D uncertain. The length of the CDR3 is 11 residues. In germline, CDR1 is SGHTA, CDR2 FQGNSA. V lost 2 bases to trimming and J lost 15 bases, with 11 bases between them. The CDR3 bases are TGTGCCAGCAGCTTAAAAACATCTCCGTTCTTC. It encodes CASSLKTSPFF.

This sequence joins TRBV27 and TRBJ1-2, with D perhaps TRBD1 (6 bases). The germline V gene has CDR1 MNHEY and CDR2 SMNVEV (reference sequence). This CDR3 has 13 amino acids. Deletions cut 3 bases from V and 8 bases from J, with 13 bases between. As DNA, the CDR3 is TGTGCCAGCAGTTTTAGCAGGGGAGAGGGCTACACCTTC. Translated, it gives CASSFSRGEGYTF.

This rearrangement joins TRBV6-1 to TRBJ2-7; TRBD1 aligns across 7 bases. The CDR3 contains 15 residues. Germline CDR1 and CDR2: MNHNS and SASEGT. V was pared by 2 bases and J by 2 bases, with 6 bases of the junction left unmatched. The CDR3 DNA reads TGTGCCAGCAGTGAAATTGGACAGGCCGCCTACGAGCAGTACTTC. It yields the protein CASSEIGQAAYEQYF.

V and J are TRBV7-3 and TRBJ1-1, with 8 bases identical to TRBD1. Germline V gene sequence: CDR1 SGHTA, CDR2 FQGTGA. The CDR3 loop spans 13 amino acids. J gave up 5 bases and V 5 bases, and 4 bases lay outside the gene matches. CDR3 in amino acids: CASSRDRLTEAFF. CDR3 DNA: TGTGCCAGCAGCCGGGACAGGCTTACTGAAGCTTTCTTT.

V and J are TRBV6-5 and TRBJ2-7, with 9 bases fitting TRBD1. There are 15 residues in the CDR3. V lost 6 bases to trimming and J lost 3 bases; unmatched junction nucleotides: 9. From germline, CDR1 is MNHEY and CDR2 SVGAGI. The CDR3 DNA follows: TGTGCCAGCAGCCGCGGGACAGGGCTCCACTACGAGCAGTACTTC. It is translated as CASSRGTGLHYEQYF.

The chain links TRBV9 to TRBJ2-1; weak D call: TRBD2 (7 bases). Germline CDR1 and CDR2: SGDLS and YYNGEE. Trimming shortened V by 0 bases and J by 9 bases, and 16 bases separated the two germline ends. This CDR3 contains 15 residues. CDR3 protein: CASSVDPGEGTEQFF. The CDR3 nucleotides read TGTGCCAGCAGCGTAGACCCAGGGGAGGGTACTGAGCAGTTCTTC.

The chain carries TRBV19 and TRBJ1-1; TRBD1 agrees at 8 bases. CDR1 LNHDA and CDR2 SQIVND come from the germline V gene (reference sequence). With 3 bases clipped from V and 7 bases from J, the junction kept 7 bases outside the gene matches. This CDR3 region has 14 residues. DNA of the CDR3: TGTGCCAGTAGTATCCGGACAGGGCCTAGTGAAGCTTTCTTT. Its translation: CASSIRTGPSEAFF.